This entry concerns a single TCR beta chain. Trimming stripped 0 bases from V and 0 bases from J, with 6 bases between. CDR1 and CDR2 from the germline V gene are MNHEY and SVGAGI. The CDR3 totals 15 residues. The data were taken from a study of blood T cell repertoires in COVID-19. Across the study: The United States, Italy and Spain were the sources of the acute and convalescent COVID-19 samples. The analysed material was cDNA or gDNA that came from T cells, B-cell-depleted T cells, or PBMCs.

In the authors' workflow: How many nucleated cells were present was estimated from reference gene primer amplification. Sequenced by immunoSEQ multiplex PCR; TCRdb stores in-frame clones only, minus some. From that table come the V and J calls and clone size; the DNA was used to work out D and trimming. The sample gives more than 140,000 clones, around 86% of which show up once; roughly 1.5% is in the top ten. Sequencing input: peripheral blood. The chain carries TRBV6-5 and TRBJ1-3, with no clear D. The receptor's source is a human donor in a cohort sampled during active COVID-19. CDR3 amino acids: CASSYSPRSGNTIYF. The DNA for the CDR3 is TGTGCCAGCAGTTACTCTCCTCGCTCTGGAAACACCATATATTTT.